These T cell receptor beta chains were read from a single sample in a study of blood T cells in healthy people across ages. TCRdb recomputed calls from the 5' RACE reads with MiXCR, one row per CDR3 protein. The data show more than 800,000 distinct CDR3 sequences, with 35% to 50% seen just once and approximately 20% held by the top ten. The sample taken for sequencing was blood. These receptors were obtained from a woman aged 55 to 70 in good health. CDR3s include the opening cysteine and the closing phenylalanine or tryptophan. A D gene is named only where the DNA matches it firmly. A row's size may be missing; if present it is once, few, many or a size class.

>NA|NA|TRBV5-1|TRBJ2-2
CASSLLGGQTGELFF
TGCGCCAGCAGCTTGTTAGGAGGACAGACCGGGGAGCTGTTTTTT
>few|TRBD1|TRBV5-1|TRBJ2-1
CASSSRQGEQSLRKFF
TGCGCCAGCAGCTCTCGACAGGGGGAACAATCCCTGAGGAAGTTCTTC
>few|NA|TRBV18|TRBJ2-3
CASSPPFEDTQYF
TGTGCCAGCTCACCCCCGTTCGAGGATACGCAGTATTTT
>few|TRBD2|TRBV7-9|TRBJ2-7
CASSTNVGRLAATYEQYF
TGTGCCAGCAGCACCAACGTAGGGCGGCTAGCGGCTACCTACGAGCAGTACTTC
>NA|TRBD1|TRBV7-8|TRBJ1-1
CASSLDRGGGRTEAFF
TGTGCCAGCAGCTTAGACAGGGGAGGGGGTAGGACTGAAGCTTTCTTT
>NA|NA|TRBV7-9|TRBJ2-1
CASSLFGTHEQFF
TGTGCCAGCAGCTTATTTGGGACCCATGAGCAGTTCTTC
>NA|TRBD2|TRBV5-6|TRBJ2-7
CASSRAGLATYEQYF
TGTGCCAGCAGCCGAGCGGGACTAGCCACCTACGAGCAGTACTTC
>once|TRBD2|TRBV5-1|TRBJ2-7
CASSFSGTSGGSSYEQYF
TGCGCCAGCAGCTTTTCCGGGACTAGCGGGGGGAGCTCCTACGAGCAGTACTTC
>NA|NA|TRBV5-1|TRBJ1-6
CASRGDVSPNSPLHF
TGCGCCAGCAGAGGGGACGTCTCTCCGAATTCACCCCTCCACTTT
>NA|NA|TRBV29-1|TRBJ1-5
CSVYDGNQPQHF
TGCAGCGTTTATGACGGGAATCAGCCCCAGCATTTT
>NA|TRBD2|TRBV7-9|TRBJ2-1
CASSLGTSGRRTEQFF
TGTGCCAGCAGCTTGGGGACTAGCGGGAGGCGTACTGAGCAGTTCTTC
>NA|NA|TRBV5-1|TRBJ1-1
CASSLAWRDTEAFF
TGCGCCAGCAGCTTGGCCTGGAGGGACACTGAAGCTTTCTTT
>NA|NA|TRBV24-1|TRBJ2-1
CATSAFQSSYNEQFF
TGTGCCACCAGTGCTTTTCAGAGCTCCTACAATGAGCAGTTCTTC
>few|TRBD2|TRBV9|TRBJ2-3
CASSTGLAGGITDTQYF
TGTGCCAGCAGCACTGGACTAGCGGGAGGAATCACAGATACGCAGTATTTT
>few|NA|TRBV2|TRBJ1-2
CASRADGNYGYTF
TGTGCCAGCAGGGCTGACGGGAACTATGGCTACACCTTC
>few|NA|TRBV11-3|TRBJ2-3
CASSSAPADTQYF
TGTGCCAGCAGCTCGGCCCCCGCAGATACGCAGTATTTT
>NA|NA|TRBV20-1|TRBJ2-1
CSAQRTLTYNEQFF
TGCAGTGCTCAAAGGACTCTTACCTACAATGAGCAGTTCTTC
>NA|NA|TRBV7-9|TRBJ1-4
CASSLIQGEKLFF
TGTGCCAGCAGCCTTATACAGGGTGAAAAACTGTTTTTT
>few|NA|TRBV7-8|TRBJ2-3
CASSFTQSTDTQYF
TGTGCCAGCAGCTTCACACAGAGCACAGATACGCAGTATTTT
>many|TRBD2|TRBV7-2|TRBJ2-3
CASSLDGGSPDTQYF
TGTGCCAGCAGCTTAGATGGCGGGAGCCCAGATACGCAGTATTTT
>NA|NA|TRBV5-1|TRBJ2-1
CASSLWRQNPYNEQFF
TGCGCCAGCAGCTTGTGGCGACAGAACCCCTACAATGAGCAGTTCTTC
>NA|NA|TRBV7-9|TRBJ2-5
CASSLVGGMGTQYF
TGTGCCAGCAGCTTAGTAGGGGGGATGGGGACCCAGTACTTC
>NA|NA|TRBV3-1|TRBJ2-3
CASSHRTLKRGTQYF
TGTGCCAGCAGCCACAGGACACTCAAACGGGGTACGCAGTATTTT
>NA|TRBD1|TRBV5-1|TRBJ2-5
CASSNAGQGLYETQYF
TGCGCCAGCAGCAACGCGGGACAGGGTTTATACGAGACCCAGTACTTC
>NA|NA|TRBV20-1|TRBJ2-5
CSASRSGRETQYF
TGCAGTGCGAGTAGGTCAGGTCGAGAGACCCAGTACTTC
>NA|TRBD1|TRBV10-3|TRBJ2-7
CAIPEGQGYYEQYF
TGTGCTATACCAGAGGGACAGGGGTACTACGAGCAGTACTTC
>few|NA|TRBV30|TRBJ2-3
CAWSVRRLEADTQYF
TGTGCCTGGAGTGTACGGCGACTCGAGGCAGATACGCAGTATTTT
>few|NA|TRBV5-5|TRBJ2-7
CASSLVGDTIYEQYF
TGTGCCAGCAGCCTGGTAGGGGACACAATCTACGAGCAGTACTTC
>few|NA|TRBV5-4|TRBJ2-5
CASSSTGRGATQETQYF
TGTGCCAGCAGCTCGACTGGTCGCGGGGCTACTCAAGAGACCCAGTACTTC
>few|TRBD2|TRBV27|TRBJ2-7
CASSLPRGGENEQYF
TGTGCCAGCAGTTTACCCCGGGGGGGAGAAAACGAGCAGTACTTC
>NA|TRBD1|TRBV9|TRBJ2-1
CASSPRQGASNEQFF
TGTGCCAGCAGCCCCCGCCAGGGGGCTTCCAATGAGCAGTTCTTC
>NA|NA|TRBV7-9|TRBJ2-1
CASSLWAGMAYNEQFF
TGTGCCAGCAGCTTATGGGCGGGAATGGCATACAATGAGCAGTTCTTC
>few|NA|TRBV29-1|TRBJ1-2
CSVAGGAIGHGYTF
TGCAGCGTTGCCGGGGGCGCTATAGGGCACGGCTACACCTTC
>NA|TRBD1|TRBV6-1|TRBJ1-2
CASSSGTGSTYGYTF
TGTGCCAGCAGTTCCGGGACAGGGAGCACCTATGGCTACACCTTC
>NA|TRBD2|TRBV10-3|TRBJ2-1
CAISEAVAGGNNEQFF
TGTGCCATCAGTGAGGCGGTAGCGGGAGGTAACAATGAGCAGTTCTTC
>NA|NA|TRBV12-3/TRBV12-4|TRBJ1-6
CASSQPGGILHF
TGTGCCAGCAGCCAACCTGGGGGCATCCTCCACTTT
>NA|NA|TRBV29-1|TRBJ2-1
CNALSGGYNEQFF
TGCAACGCCCTGAGCGGAGGTTACAATGAGCAGTTCTTC
>NA|NA|TRBV21-1|TRBJ2-1
CASSKVVNNEQFF
TGTGCCAGCAGCAAAGTAGTCAACAATGAGCAGTTCTTC
>few|NA|TRBV20-1|TRBJ1-2
CSARVWWGGDYGYTF
TGCAGTGCTAGGGTGTGGTGGGGAGGGGACTATGGCTACACCTTC
>NA|NA|TRBV27|TRBJ1-1
CASSAQGGRTEAFF
TGTGCCAGCAGTGCCCAGGGCGGGAGGACTGAAGCTTTCTTT
>NA|NA|TRBV5-6|TRBJ2-7
CASSPESWVDEQYF
TGTGCCAGCAGCCCGGAGTCATGGGTGGACGAGCAGTACTTC
>few|TRBD1|TRBV10-3|TRBJ2-7
CAISETSGTGAHEQYF
TGTGCCATCAGTGAGACGTCCGGGACAGGGGCCCACGAGCAGTACTTC
>few|NA|TRBV10-1|TRBJ1-6
CASRKNRDNSPLHF
TGCGCCAGCAGGAAAAACAGGGATAATTCACCCCTCCACTTT
>NA|TRBD1|TRBV6-2/TRBV6-3|TRBJ2-3
CASSYYRGRPDTQYF
TGTGCCAGCAGTTACTACAGGGGGCGTCCAGATACGCAGTATTTT
>NA|NA|TRBV4-1|TRBJ1-2
CASSQGATADVNYGYTF
TGCGCCAGCAGCCAAGGGGCGACGGCGGACGTAAACTATGGCTACACCTTC
>NA|NA|TRBV9|TRBJ1-5
CASSVGGGQPQHF
TGTGCCAGCAGCGTAGGGGGTGGCCAGCCCCAGCATTTT
>NA|TRBD1|TRBV20-1|TRBJ1-1
CSAGTGGATEAFF
TGCAGTGCCGGGACAGGGGGCGCGACTGAAGCTTTCTTT
>NA|NA|TRBV25-1|TRBJ2-7
CASSEPGGTYEQYF
TGTGCCAGCAGTGAGCCGGGGGGCACCTACGAGCAGTACTTC
>few|NA|TRBV24-1|TRBJ2-3
CATSDPQVDTQYF
TGTGCCACCAGTGATCCCCAGGTGGATACGCAGTATTTT
>NA|NA|TRBV12-3/TRBV12-4|TRBJ2-6
CASGLSGTNVLTF
TGTGCCAGCGGGCTCTCTGGGACCAACGTCCTGACTTTC
>NA|TRBD1|TRBV3-1|TRBJ1-1
CASSRQGLGAFF
TGTGCCAGCAGCCGACAGGGGTTGGGAGCTTTCTTT
>NA|TRBD2|TRBV14|TRBJ2-1
CASSPSTSGRGEQFF
TGTGCCAGCAGCCCTTCGACTAGCGGGAGGGGTGAGCAGTTCTTC
>NA|NA|TRBV27|TRBJ2-4
CASSDRDLGSIQYF
TGTGCCAGCAGCGACCGGGACCTCGGGAGCATTCAGTACTTC
>NA|NA|TRBV5-6|TRBJ2-3
CAGSLGITDTQYF
TGTGCCGGCAGCCTGGGCATCACAGATACGCAGTATTTT
>once|NA|TRBV21-1|TRBJ2-1
CANGTSGTLLYNEQFF
TGTGCCAACGGGACTAGCGGGACGCTGTTGTACAATGAGCAGTTCTTC
>NA|TRBD1|TRBV7-9|TRBJ2-7
CASSLVDRGYEQYF
TGTGCCAGCAGCTTAGTTGACAGGGGATACGAGCAGTACTTC
>few|TRBD2|TRBV29-1|TRBJ2-1
CSVGVAGSYNEQFF
TGCAGCGTGGGGGTAGCGGGGTCCTACAATGAGCAGTTCTTC